The clone carrying this T cell receptor (beta chain) occurred once. Antigen unknown. Both 60 Vbeta primers and 13 Jbeta primers went into the PCR. Only in-frame clones appear in the TCRdb table, and some are missing; sequencing was by immunoSEQ multiplex PCR. The sample carries roughly 230,000 clones, around 90% recorded once. Losses at the gene ends were 6 bases for V and 4 bases for J; bases not matched to a gene: 8. The CDR3 length is 15 residues. The germline CDR1 and CDR2 sequences are MNHEY and SMNVEV (reference sequence). This entry comes from a study of cytomegalovirus exposure and HLA in healthy donors. At the level of the study: HLA-typed donors were the source of around 80 million unique TCRs, which an early data release held.

Regarding the study as a whole: Some public TCRs appeared in many individuals, while most sequences were rare.

The clonotype originates from a girl aged 2 to 9 in good health and CMV-seronegative. The chain combines TRBV27 with TRBJ2-1; 8 bases fit TRBD1. Sequenced: PBMCs. The CDR3 region is CASSPDRGSYNEQFF. In DNA, the CDR3 is TGTGCCAGCAGCCCAGACAGGGGCTCGTACAATGAGCAGTTCTTC.